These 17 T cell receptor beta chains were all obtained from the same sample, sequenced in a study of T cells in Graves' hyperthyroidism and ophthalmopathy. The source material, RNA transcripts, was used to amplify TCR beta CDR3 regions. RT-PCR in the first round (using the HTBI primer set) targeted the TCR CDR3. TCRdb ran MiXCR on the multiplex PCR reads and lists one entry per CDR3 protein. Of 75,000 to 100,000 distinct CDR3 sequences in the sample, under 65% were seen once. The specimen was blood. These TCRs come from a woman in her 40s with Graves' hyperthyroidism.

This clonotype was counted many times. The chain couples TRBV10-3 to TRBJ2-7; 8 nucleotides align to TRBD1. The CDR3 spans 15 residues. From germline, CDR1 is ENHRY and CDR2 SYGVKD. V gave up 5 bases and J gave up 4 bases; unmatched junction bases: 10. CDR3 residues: CAISPGQGWGYEQYF. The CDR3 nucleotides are TGTGCCATCAGTCCTGGACAGGGATGGGGTTACGAGCAGTACTTC.

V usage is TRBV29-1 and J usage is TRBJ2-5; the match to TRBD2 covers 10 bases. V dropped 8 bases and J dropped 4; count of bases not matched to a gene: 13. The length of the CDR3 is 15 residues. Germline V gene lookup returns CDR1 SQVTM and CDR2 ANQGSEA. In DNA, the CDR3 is TGCAGCTCACCGTTAGAAGCGGGAGGGCGAGAGACCCAGTACTTC. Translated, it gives CSSPLEAGGRETQYF. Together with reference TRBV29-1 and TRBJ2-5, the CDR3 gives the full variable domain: SAVISQKPSRDICQRGTSLTIQCQVDSQVTMMFWYRQQPGQSLTLIATANQGSEATYESGFVIDKFPISRPNLTFSTLTVSNMSPEDSSIYLCSSPLEAGGRETQYFGPGTRLLVL.

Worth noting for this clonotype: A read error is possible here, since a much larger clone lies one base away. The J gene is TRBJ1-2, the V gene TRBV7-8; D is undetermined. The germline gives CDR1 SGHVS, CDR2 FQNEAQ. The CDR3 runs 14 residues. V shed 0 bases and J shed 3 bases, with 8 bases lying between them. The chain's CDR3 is CASSLAWAHYGYTF. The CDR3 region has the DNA TGTGCCAGCAGCTTAGCATGGGCGCACTATGGCTACACCTTC.

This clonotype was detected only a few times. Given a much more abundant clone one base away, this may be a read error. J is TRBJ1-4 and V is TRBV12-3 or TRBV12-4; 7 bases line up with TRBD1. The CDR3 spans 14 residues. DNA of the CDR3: TGTGCCAGCTCCTTTAGGGGGCTCGGTGAAAGACTGTTTTTT. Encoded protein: CASSFRGLGERLFF.

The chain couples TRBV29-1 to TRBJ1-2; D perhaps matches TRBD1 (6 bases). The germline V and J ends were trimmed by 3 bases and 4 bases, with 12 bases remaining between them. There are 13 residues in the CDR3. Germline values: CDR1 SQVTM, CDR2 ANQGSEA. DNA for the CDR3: TGCAGCGTTGACGAAACAGGGCTCTATGGCTACACCTTC. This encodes CSVDETGLYGYTF.

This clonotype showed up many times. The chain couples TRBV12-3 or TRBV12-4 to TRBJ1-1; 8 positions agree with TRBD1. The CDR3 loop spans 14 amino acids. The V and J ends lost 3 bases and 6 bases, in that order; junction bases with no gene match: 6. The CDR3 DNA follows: TGTGCCAGCAGTTTCTCCAGGGGGCTCGCTGAAGCTTTCTTT. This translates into CASSFSRGLAEAFF.

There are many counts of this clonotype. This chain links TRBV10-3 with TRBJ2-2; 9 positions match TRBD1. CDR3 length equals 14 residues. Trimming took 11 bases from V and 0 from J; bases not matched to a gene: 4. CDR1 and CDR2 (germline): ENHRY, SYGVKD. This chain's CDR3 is CAVQGATNTGELFF. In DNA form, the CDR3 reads TGTGCCGTACAGGGGGCAACGAACACCGGGGAGCTGTTTTTT.

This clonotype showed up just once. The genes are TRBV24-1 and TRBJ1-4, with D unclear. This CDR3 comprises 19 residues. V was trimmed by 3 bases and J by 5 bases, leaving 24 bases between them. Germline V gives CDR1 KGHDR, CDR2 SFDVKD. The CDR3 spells CATSDRGLGMGMENEKLFF. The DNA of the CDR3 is TGTGCCACCAGTGATAGAGGTCTGGGTATGGGCATGGAGAATGAAAAACTGTTTTTT.

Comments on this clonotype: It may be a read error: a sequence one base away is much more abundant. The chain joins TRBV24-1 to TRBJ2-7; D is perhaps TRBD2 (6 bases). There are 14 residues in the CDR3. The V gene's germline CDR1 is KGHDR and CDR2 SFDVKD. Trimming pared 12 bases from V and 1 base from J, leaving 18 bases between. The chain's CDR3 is CACSWGRGSYEQYF. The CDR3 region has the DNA TGTGCCTGCAGCTGGGGCCGGGGGTCCTACGAGCAGTACTTC.

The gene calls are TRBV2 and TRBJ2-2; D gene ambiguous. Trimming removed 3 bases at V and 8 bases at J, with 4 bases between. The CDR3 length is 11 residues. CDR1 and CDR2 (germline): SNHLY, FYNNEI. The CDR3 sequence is CASSDIGELFF. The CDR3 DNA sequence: TGTGCCAGCAGTGATATAGGGGAGCTGTTTTTT.

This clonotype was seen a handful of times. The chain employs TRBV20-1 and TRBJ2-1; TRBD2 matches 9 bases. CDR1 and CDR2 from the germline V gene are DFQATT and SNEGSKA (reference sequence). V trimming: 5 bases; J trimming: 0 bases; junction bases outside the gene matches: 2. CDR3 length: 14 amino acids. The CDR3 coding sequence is TGCAGTGCTCAAGCGGGAGGCTCCTACAATGAGCAGTTCTTC. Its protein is CSAQAGGSYNEQFF.

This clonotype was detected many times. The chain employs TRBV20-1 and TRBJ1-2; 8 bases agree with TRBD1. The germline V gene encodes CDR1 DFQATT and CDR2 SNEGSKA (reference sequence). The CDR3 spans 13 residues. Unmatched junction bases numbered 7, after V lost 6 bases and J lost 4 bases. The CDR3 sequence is CSALPTGGYGYTF. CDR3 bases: TGCAGTGCCCTTCCAACAGGGGGCTATGGCTACACCTTC.

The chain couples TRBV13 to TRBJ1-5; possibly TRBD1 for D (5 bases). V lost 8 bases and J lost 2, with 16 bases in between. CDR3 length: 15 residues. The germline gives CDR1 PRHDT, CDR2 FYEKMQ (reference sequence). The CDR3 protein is CASSPAGSGNQPQHF. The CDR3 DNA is TGTGCCAGCTCACCAGCAGGGTCGGGCAATCAGCCCCAGCATTTT.

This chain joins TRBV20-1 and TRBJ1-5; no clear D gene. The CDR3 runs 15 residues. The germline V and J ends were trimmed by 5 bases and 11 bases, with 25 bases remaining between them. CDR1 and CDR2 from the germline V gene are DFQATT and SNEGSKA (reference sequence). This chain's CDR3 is CSAPPLAGGRETQHF. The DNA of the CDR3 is TGCAGTGCTCCCCCTTTAGCGGGAGGGCGGGAGACCCAGCATTTT.

CDR3 in DNA: TGCAGTGCCGCAACGGAACAGGAACTGAACACTGAAGCTTTCTTT. It codes for CSAATEQELNTEAFF. This chain links TRBV20-1 with TRBJ1-1; D perhaps matches TRBD1 (5 bases). Trimming removed 6 bases from V and 0 bases from J, with 17 bases in between. The CDR3 is 15 residues long. Germline loops: CDR1 DFQATT, CDR2 SNEGSKA (reference sequence).

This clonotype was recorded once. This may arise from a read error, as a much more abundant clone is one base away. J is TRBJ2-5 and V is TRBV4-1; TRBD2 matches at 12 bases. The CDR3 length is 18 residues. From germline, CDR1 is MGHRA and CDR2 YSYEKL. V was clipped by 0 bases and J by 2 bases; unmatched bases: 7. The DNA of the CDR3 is TGCGCCAGCAGCCAAGATGGGGGTCTAGCGGGGGGGCAAGAGACCCAGTACTTC. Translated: CASSQDGGLAGGQETQYF.

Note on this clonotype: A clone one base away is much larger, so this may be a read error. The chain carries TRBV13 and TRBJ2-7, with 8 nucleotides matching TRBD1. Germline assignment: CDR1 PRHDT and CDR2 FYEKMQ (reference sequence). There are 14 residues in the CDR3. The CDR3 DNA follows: TGTGCCAGCCGAACAGGGGGTACCTCCTGCGAGCAGTACTTC. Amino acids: CASRTGGTSCEQYF.